This T cell receptor (beta chain) was obtained from a study of blood T cell repertoires in COVID-19. Study background: Spain, Italy and the United States supplied samples that represented acute and convalescent COVID-19. PBMCs, B-cell-depleted T cells, or T cells provided the cDNA or gDNA that made up the material.

In the authors' workflow: It was from reference gene primer amplification that nucleated cell counts were estimated. Assay used: immunoSEQ multiplex PCR; TCRdb lists only in-frame clones, some missing. That table furnishes V, J and clone size, whereas the DNA furnished D and trimming. The data contain under 300,000 clones, around 80% of them seen just once; the ten biggest clones take up 3.4%. The sample comprised peripheral blood. This TCR was recovered from a woman between 18 and 29 years old with acute or convalescent COVID-19.

The CDR3 DNA follows: TGTGCCAGCAGCCGACAGAAAACCGGGGAGCTGTTTTTT. This translates into CASSRQKTGELFF. The V and J genes are TRBV7-9 and TRBJ2-2; a weak D match, TRBD1 (5 bases). The CDR3 contains 13 residues. Trimming removed 5 bases at V and 5 bases at J, with 9 bases between. CDR1 is SEHNR, CDR2 FQNEAQ, per germline (reference sequence). Full variable domain (rest looked up from reference TRBV7-9 and TRBJ2-2): DTGVSQNPRHKITKRGQNVTFRCDPISEHNRLYWYRQTLGQGPEFLTYFQNEAQLEKSRLLSDRFSAERPKGSFSTLEIQRTEQGDSAMYLCASSRQKTGELFFGEGSRLTVL.